The 27 T cell receptor beta chains presented below share a single source sample, sequenced in a study of metastatic and nonmetastatic thyroid tumors. Via MiXCR, TCRdb re-called the PCR reads. Of about 92,000 clones in the sample, about 15% were seen once. Before thyroid surgery, none of the patients had received any treatment. The sequenced material came from blood. These receptors all come from a female donor with papillary thyroid cancer or a benign thyroid nodule (not recorded which). Some clones in this sample may be carry-over from other donors' samples.

The rearrangement links TRBV29-1 to TRBJ2-5; TRBD2 might be the D (6 bases). V was cut by 2 bases and J by 5 bases, with 12 bases left in between. CDR3 length equals 13 residues. Germline values: CDR1 SQVTM, CDR2 ANQGSEA. The CDR3 here is CSVEPGGAETQYF. DNA for the CDR3: TGCAGCGTTGAACCCGGGGGAGCGGAGACCCAGTACTTC.

This clone was counted ten times or more. The rearrangement links TRBV5-1 to TRBJ1-1; 8 nucleotides line up with TRBD1. V was pared by 4 bases and J by 5 bases, with 10 bases of the junction left unmatched. CDR3 size: 15 residues. The germline V gene has CDR1 SGHRS and CDR2 YFSETQ. CDR3 in DNA: TGCGCCAGCAGCGACACCGGACAGGGAGGGACTGAAGCTTTCTTT. Encoded protein: CASSDTGQGGTEAFF.

This rearrangement joins TRBV5-6 to TRBJ2-2; D is possibly TRBD1 (5 bases). With 0 bases removed from V and 5 bases from J, the gap between germline ends came to 11 bases. CDR3 length: 15 amino acids. Germline values: CDR1 SGHDT, CDR2 YYEEEE. Written as DNA, the CDR3 is TGTGCCAGCAGCTTGGCAGGGTTTGATACCGGGGAGCTGTTTTTT. It yields the protein CASSLAGFDTGELFF.

Concerning this clone: A read error is possible here, since a much larger clone lies one base away. This chain connects TRBV6-1 to TRBJ2-3, with TRBD2 matching 14 bases. The V gene's germline CDR1 is MNHNS and CDR2 SASEGT. This CDR3 has 14 residues. The ends lost 5 bases at V and 8 bases at J; junction bases unmatched: 3. This CDR3 reads CASSPTSGGGTQYF. For the CDR3, the DNA is TGTGCCAGCAGTCCGACTAGCGGGGGGGGTACGCAGTATTTT.

This clone was seen ten or more times. Other DNA sequences in the sample encode the same CDR3. The genes are TRBV27 and TRBJ2-2; 8 bases map to TRBD2. Germline CDR1 is MNHEY and CDR2 is SMNVEV (reference sequence). This CDR3 spans 15 amino acids. Germline trimming cut 3 bases from V and 1 base from J; bases unmatched to any gene: 1. CDR3 protein: CASSFSGENTGELFF. The DNA for the CDR3 is TGTGCCAGCAGTTTTAGCGGGGAGAACACCGGGGAGCTGTTTTTT.

This clone was seen many times. The chain employs TRBV27 and TRBJ2-1, with 9 bases lining up with TRBD2. CDR3 length equals 15 residues. Germline lookup yields CDR1 MNHEY and CDR2 SMNVEV (reference sequence). J gave up 6 bases and V 3 bases, and 6 bases lay outside the gene matches. CDR3 region: CASSFWAGGLNEQFF. The CDR3 nucleotides are TGTGCCAGCAGTTTTTGGGCGGGGGGGCTCAATGAGCAGTTCTTC.

At least ten counts were recorded for this clone. This chain links TRBV28 with TRBJ2-1; tentatively, D is TRBD2 (5 bases). Germline-derived CDR1 and CDR2 are MDHEN and SYDVKM. V shed 5 bases and J shed 2 bases, with 13 bases lying between them. The CDR3 contains 15 residues. CDR3 nucleotide sequence: TGTGCCAGCAGTGCCACTAGGTCCGCCTACAATGAGCAGTTCTTC. This codes for CASSATRSAYNEQFF.

This clone was observed at least ten times. The chain employs TRBV20-1 and TRBJ1-2; 10 bases are shared with TRBD1. Trimming removed 6 bases from V and 3 bases from J; junction bases left unmatched: 13. CDR3 size: 16 residues. CDR1 and CDR2 (germline): DFQATT, SNEGSKA (reference sequence). Written as DNA, the CDR3 is TGCAGTGCCGACCCGGGACAGGGGAGAGTAGACTATGGCTACACCTTC. Protein product: CSADPGQGRVDYGYTF.

This clone was counted only a few times. Being one base from a much bigger clone, this may be a read error. This chain connects TRBV20-1 to TRBJ1-4; D is unresolved. This CDR3 spans 14 amino acids. CDR1 is DFQATT and CDR2 is SNEGSKA in the germline V gene (reference sequence). V lost 1 base to trimming and J lost 3 bases, with 9 bases between them. CDR3 amino acids: CSARGEGANEKLFF. CDR3 nucleotide sequence: TGCAGTGCTAGAGGGGAAGGTGCTAATGAAAAACTGTTTTTT.

This clone was picked up many times. The genes are TRBV11-2 and TRBJ2-7, with D uncertain. This CDR3 has 15 amino acids. V was cut by 1 base and J by 2 bases, with 12 bases left in between. CDR1 is SGHAT and CDR2 is FQNNGV in the germline V gene. CDR3 protein: CASSLVAPRPYEQYF. In nucleotides, the CDR3 is TGTGCCAGCAGCTTAGTGGCGCCACGCCCCTACGAGCAGTACTTC.

This clone has at least ten counts. CDR3 sequence: CASSLWGLANEKLFF. The CDR3 nucleotides read TGTGCCAGCAGTTTATGGGGGCTGGCTAATGAAAAACTGTTTTTT. The genes are TRBV28 and TRBJ1-4, with D perhaps TRBD1 (5 bases). The CDR3 runs 15 residues. V shed 0 bases and J shed 3 bases, with 8 bases lying between them. Germline V gene lookup returns CDR1 MDHEN and CDR2 SYDVKM. Drawing the rest from reference TRBV28 and TRBJ1-4, the complete variable domain is DVKVTQSSRYLVKRTGEKVFLECVQDMDHENMFWYRQDPGLGLRLIYFSYDVKMKEKGDIPEGYSVSREKKERFSLILESASTNQTSMYLCASSLWGLANEKLFFGSGTQLSVL.

This clone has only a few counts. The rearrangement links TRBV27 to TRBJ2-7, with 7 bases aligning to TRBD2. The CDR3 contains 15 residues. The J segment lost 2 bases and the V segment lost 2 bases, leaving 6 bases of the junction unmatched. Germline CDR1 is MNHEY and CDR2 is SMNVEV (reference sequence). The chain's CDR3 is CASSLVCGRAYEQYF. The CDR3 region has the DNA TGTGCCAGCAGTTTAGTATGCGGGAGAGCCTACGAGCAGTACTTC.

This clone has at least ten counts. The chain employs TRBV18 and TRBJ1-2; no firm D call. CDR3 length equals 13 residues. Per the germline V gene, CDR1 is KGHSH and CDR2 is LQKENI. V lost 6 bases, J lost 4 bases, and 12 bases lay in between. For the CDR3, the DNA is TGTGCCAGCTCTCAAGACGGAACCTATGGCTACACCTTC. Residues: CASSQDGTYGYTF.

This clone was recorded many times. V and J are TRBV12-3 or TRBV12-4 and TRBJ1-6, with 7 bases identical to TRBD1. After removal of 5 bases from V and 7 bases from J, the junction contained 8 bases not matched to a gene. The CDR3 extends over 15 amino acids. The CDR3 loop reads CASSANRGVNSPLHF. CDR3 DNA sequence: TGTGCCAGCAGTGCTAACAGGGGCGTGAATTCACCCCTCCACTTT.

This clone was counted ten times or more. This sequence joins TRBV7-8 and TRBJ1-2; TRBD1 might be the D (6 bases). V lost 8 bases to trimming and J lost 5 bases, with 21 bases between them. CDR3 length equals 15 residues. Germline V gene lookup returns CDR1 SGHVS and CDR2 FQNEAQ. The DNA of the CDR3 is TGTGCCAGCCGAGCCGGATTGGGGGGCGAGTATGGCTACACCTTC. Protein sequence: CASRAGLGGEYGYTF.

Regarding this clone: An end of the junction does not agree with germline; a read error may underlie this. The chain links TRBV28 to TRBJ2-6; the D is unclear. This CDR3 has 15 residues. Germline loops: CDR1 MDHEN, CDR2 SYDVKM. Here the CDR3 DNA reads TGTGCCAGCAGTTTAGGTCTCACTGGGTCCAACATCCTGACTTTC. This gives the protein CASSLGLTGSNILTF. The entire variable domain, with the rest obtained from reference TRBV28 and TRBJ2-6, is as follows: DVKVTQSSRYLVKRTGEKVFLECVQDMDHENMFWYRQDPGLGLRLIYFSYDVKMKEKGDIPEGYSVSREKKERFSLILESASTNQTSMYLCASSLGLTGSNILTFGAGSRLTVL.

This clone occurred many times. The chain couples TRBV5-1 to TRBJ2-7, with D possibly being TRBD2 (5 bases). The CDR3 length is 12 residues. Trimming stripped 9 bases from V and 7 bases from J, with 17 bases between. CDR1 SGHRS and CDR2 YFSETQ come from the germline V gene. CDR3 in amino acids: CATSEVGGEQYF. The CDR3, as DNA: TGCGCCACCTCGGAGGTCGGCGGGGAGCAGTACTTC.

The table lists this clone with many counts. The rearrangement uses TRBV29-1 and TRBJ2-1; D call uncertain. Germline loops: CDR1 SQVTM, CDR2 ANQGSEA. The CDR3 length is 11 residues. The V gene lost 5 bases and the J gene lost 4 bases, with 6 bases spanning the gap. DNA for the CDR3: TGCAGCGTTCCGACATACAATGAGCAGTTCTTC. It is translated as CSVPTYNEQFF.

At least ten counts were recorded for this clone. The rearrangement uses TRBV6-2 or TRBV6-3 and TRBJ2-2; tentatively, D is TRBD1 (5 bases). The CDR3 covers 14 residues. Germline values: CDR1 MNHEY, CDR2 SVGEGT. Trimming removed 5 bases at V and 6 bases at J, with 13 bases between. CDR3 nucleotide sequence: TGTGCCAGCAGTGAGCAGGGATTCGCCGGGGAGCTGTTTTTT. Residues: CASSEQGFAGELFF.

This sequence joins TRBV28 and TRBJ1-1; a weak D match, TRBD1 (5 bases). The V and J ends lost 8 bases and 4 bases respectively, with 11 bases between them. The CDR3 contains 12 residues. Germline V gives CDR1 MDHEN, CDR2 SYDVKM. The CDR3 DNA is TGTGCCAGCGGAGGGGTTGGCACTGAAGCTTTCTTT. Translated, it gives CASGGVGTEAFF.

This chain joins TRBV20-1 and TRBJ1-2; possible D gene TRBD1, 6 bases. V was pared by 8 bases and J by 14 bases, with 15 bases between. The CDR3 is 9 amino acids. Germline values: CDR1 DFQATT, CDR2 SNEGSKA (reference sequence). The CDR3 DNA is TGCAGTCCTACCCTGACAGGAACCTTC. Its translation: CSPTLTGTF.

This clone has ten or more counts. This chain joins TRBV9 and TRBJ2-1, with 8 bases aligning to TRBD1. This CDR3 comprises 18 residues. With 0 bases clipped from V and 0 bases from J, the junction kept 8 bases outside the gene matches. Germline V gene data show CDR1 as SGDLS and CDR2 as YYNGEE. The CDR3 nucleotides are TGTGCCAGCAGCGTAGGAGGACAGGGCCATAGCTCCTACAATGAGCAGTTCTTC. As protein: CASSVGGQGHSSYNEQFF.

In this sample, this clone turned up a few times. Germline and junction disagree at one end, which may indicate a read error. This chain uses TRBV4-2 with TRBJ1-4; D call uncertain. The germline CDR1 and CDR2 sequences are LGHNA and YNFKEQ. This CDR3 is 12 amino acids long. CDR3 amino acids: CASSPPPNEKRF. The CDR3 DNA reads TGTGCCAGCAGCCCTCCACCTAATGAAAAGCGTTTT.

This clone was counted at least ten times. The sample carries other DNA sequences with the same CDR3. The chain couples TRBV4-2 to TRBJ2-7, with 11 bases aligning to TRBD1. V trimming: 5 bases; J trimming: 6 bases; junction bases outside the gene matches: 6. The CDR3 runs 14 residues. Germline loops: CDR1 LGHNA, CDR2 YNFKEQ. CDR3 DNA: TGTGCCAGCAGCTCCCGGACAGGGGGCGTCGAGCAGTACTTC. Amino acid sequence: CASSSRTGGVEQYF.

This clone was recorded a few times. With a much larger clone just one base away, this may be a read error. The chain recombines TRBV6-5 with TRBJ1-1; D gene ambiguous. The CDR3 loop spans 13 amino acids. V was cut by 4 bases and J by 12 bases, with 18 bases left in between. Per the germline V gene, CDR1 is MNHEY and CDR2 is SVGAGI. This chain's CDR3 is CASSSDPQRKSFF. CDR3 coding DNA: TGTGCCAGCAGTTCCGACCCCCAGAGGAAATCTTTCTTT.

In this sample, this clone turned up many times. The J gene is TRBJ1-2, the V gene TRBV12-3 or TRBV12-4; weak D call: TRBD1 (6 bases). V gave up 3 bases and J gave up 0 bases, with 11 bases separating them. CDR3 length equals 15 residues. CDR3 sequence reads: CASSFRDISNYGYTF. In nucleotides, the CDR3 is TGTGCCAGCAGTTTCCGGGACATCTCTAACTATGGCTACACCTTC.

This clone occurred many times. The chain links TRBV5-1 to TRBJ2-1; 11 bases map to TRBD2. Unmatched junction bases numbered 8, after V lost 3 bases and J lost 6 bases. The CDR3 extends over 16 amino acids. From germline, CDR1 is SGHRS and CDR2 YFSETQ. CDR3 region: CASSYSGLAGGNEQFF. DNA of the CDR3: TGCGCCAGCAGCTACTCGGGGCTAGCGGGGGGCAATGAGCAGTTCTTC.